The rows below give T cell receptor beta chains drawn from one sample of a study of blood T cell repertoires in COVID-19. TCRdb keeps only in-frame clones here, not all; method: immunoSEQ multiplex PCR. The data contain approximately 120,000 clones, just over 75% of them singletons. Sequenced material: peripheral blood. The receptors come from a human donor in a cohort sampled during active COVID-19. Each CDR3 is given with its conserved first and last residue. Fields, in order: V gene, J gene, D gene, clone size, CDR3 DNA, CDR3 protein. D genes are given only for firm matches. Size tells how often a clone was seen (once, few, many) or the class of an expanded clone, and some rows leave it out.

TRBV3-1/TRBV3-2	TRBJ1-5	NA	NA	TGTGCCAGCAGCCGGCAGGGTGGCCAGCCCCAGCATTTT	CASSRQGGQPQHF
TRBV5-5	TRBJ2-7	TRBD1	NA	TGTGCCAGCAGCTGGGGGCGACCACCGACAGGGGTCTCCTACGAGCAGTACTTC	CASSWGRPPTGVSYEQYF
TRBV2	TRBJ2-1	NA	NA	TGTGCCAGCACCAGACAGTCCTCCTACAATGAGCAGTTCTTC	CASTRQSSYNEQFF
TRBV27	TRBJ1-1	TRBD1	NA	TGTGCCAGCAGGGGGACAGGGGGCCGGAACACTGAAGCTTTCTTT	CASRGTGGRNTEAFF
TRBV27	TRBJ1-6	NA	NA	TGTGCCAGCACCCCGGGGGGCACAAATTCACCCCTCCACTTT	CASTPGGTNSPLHF
TRBV6-5	TRBJ1-1	TRBD1	NA	TGTGCCAGCACCCGGGACAGAGTGAACACTGAAGCTTTCTTT	CASTRDRVNTEAFF
TRBV5-5	TRBJ1-2	NA	NA	TGTGCCAGCAGCTTTACAGGGCAATATGGCTACACCTTC	CASSFTGQYGYTF
TRBV6-6	TRBJ2-1	TRBD1	NA	TGTGCCAGCAGTTATTACAGGGGTGGAACCTACAATGAGCAGTTCTTC	CASSYYRGGTYNEQFF
TRBV27	TRBJ1-2	NA	NA	TGTGCCAGCAGTTTCGGCAGGGGCTATGGCTACACCTTC	CASSFGRGYGYTF
TRBV5-1	TRBJ2-5	NA	NA	TGCGCCAGCAGCTTGGGAATTGGGCAACCGTACCAAGAGACCCAGTACTTC	CASSLGIGQPYQETQYF
TRBV4-1	TRBJ2-1	NA	many	TGCGCCAGCAGCTATCCCGGAGCTGCCCGAAGTGAGCAGTTCTTC	CASSYPGAARSEQFF